Each of the 22 T cell receptor beta chains below was sequenced from the same sample in a study of PD-1 blockade in mismatch repair-deficient tumors. The assay was immunoSEQ multiplex PCR, and TCRdb's table has in-frame clones only and misses some. The table lists some 120,000 clones, about nine tenths of them singletons. The specimen was peripheral blood, collected roughly 67 weeks after starting pembrolizumab. The receptors derive from an adult with mismatch repair-deficient cancer.

V is TRBV30 and J is TRBJ1-5; 7 bases line up with TRBD1. The CDR3 is 13 amino acids. V trimming: 4 bases; J trimming: 8 bases; junction bases outside the gene matches: 8. Germline loops: CDR1 GTSNPN, CDR2 SVGIG (reference sequence). CDR3 residues: CAWTPTGRKPQHF. The CDR3 nucleotides are TGTGCCTGGACACCGACAGGGAGGAAGCCCCAGCATTTT.

This clone was detected once. The genes are TRBV13 and TRBJ2-7; D possibly corresponds to TRBD2 (7 bases). The length of the CDR3 is 16 residues. CDR1 and CDR2 from the germline V gene are PRHDT and FYEKMQ (reference sequence). Trimming left V 4 bases short and J 4 bases short, with 20 bases between. This CDR3 reads CASSCGGEGDGYEQYF. DNA for the CDR3: TGTGCCAGCAGCTGCGGAGGGGAGGGGGACGGATACGAGCAGTACTTC.

This CDR3 reads CASRRGELGVNQPQHF. The CDR3 coding sequence is TGTGCCAGTAGGAGGGGGGAGCTCGGTGTCAATCAGCCCCAGCATTTT. The gene calls are TRBV19 and TRBJ1-5; possibly TRBD1 for D (6 bases). The CDR3 has 16 residues. Germline V lookup: CDR1 LNHDA, CDR2 SQIVND (reference sequence). Deletions cut 6 bases from V and 3 bases from J, with 18 bases between.

Here the CDR3 DNA reads TGTGCCAGCAGTGAAGCCCTTGCGAGATCCGGTACCCAAGAGACCCAGTACTTC. It codes for CASSEALARSGTQETQYF. The chain joins TRBV2 to TRBJ2-5; D unresolved. Germline V gene data show CDR1 as SNHLY and CDR2 as FYNNEI. The CDR3 is made up of 18 amino acids. V lost 0 bases, J lost 1 base, and 18 bases lay in between.

The gene calls are TRBV6-5 and TRBJ2-1; TRBD2 matches at 9 bases. Trimming at V came to 2 bases and at J to 10 bases, leaving 6 bases not matched to a gene. The CDR3 contains 14 residues. CDR1 is MNHEY and CDR2 is SVGAGI in the germline V gene. The CDR3 spells CASSYAGGATEQFF. CDR3 sequence (DNA): TGTGCCAGCAGTTACGCGGGAGGGGCGACGGAGCAGTTCTTC.

This chain connects TRBV5-5 to TRBJ1-2; D gene unclear. Germline V gene sequence: CDR1 SGHKS, CDR2 YYEKEE (reference sequence). Trimming removed 2 bases from V and 1 base from J, with 3 bases in between. This CDR3 comprises 12 residues. DNA for the CDR3: TGTGCCAGCAGCTTCAATAACTATGGCTACACCTTC. Protein product: CASSFNNYGYTF.

The genes are TRBV10-3 and TRBJ2-1; weak D call: TRBD1 (6 bases). This CDR3 has 14 residues. Between the trimmed V and J ends, which lost 0 bases and 6 bases, there was a span of 9 bases. Germline V gene lookup returns CDR1 ENHRY and CDR2 SYGVKD. DNA for the CDR3: TGTGCCATCAGTGAGTCAGGACAGTTCAATGAGCAGTTCTTC. As protein: CAISESGQFNEQFF.

This rearrangement joins TRBV28 to TRBJ2-7; D uncertain. Between the trimmed V and J ends, which lost 4 bases and 5 bases, there was a span of 18 bases. Germline-derived CDR1 and CDR2 are MDHEN and SYDVKM. This CDR3 is 15 amino acids long. The CDR3 loop is CASSSIRGMSNEQYF. The CDR3 DNA reads as TGTGCCAGCAGTTCTATCCGTGGGATGTCTAACGAGCAGTACTTC.

This clone was observed once. The rearrangement links TRBV15 to TRBJ2-7; D tentatively reads TRBD1 or TRBD2 (7 bases each). CDR1 is LNHNV, CDR2 YYDKDF, per germline (reference sequence). V was shortened by 0 bases and J by 6 bases, with 15 bases between the two germline ends. This CDR3 spans 15 amino acids. DNA for the CDR3: TGTGCCACCAGCAGAGAGAGAACAGGGGAGGGCGAGCAGTACTTC. Amino acid sequence: CATSRERTGEGEQYF.

J is TRBJ2-7 and V is TRBV28; D possibly uses TRBD1 or TRBD2 (5 bases each). Germline V gene data show CDR1 as MDHEN and CDR2 as SYDVKM. V lost 2 bases and J 2 bases, leaving 10 bases between the germline ends. The CDR3 is 14 amino acids. The CDR3 loop is CASSLGRQPYEQYF. The CDR3 nucleotides are TGTGCCAGCAGTTTAGGGAGACAGCCCTACGAGCAGTACTTC.

The chain links TRBV6-5 to TRBJ2-3; 9 positions agree with TRBD1. The CDR3 consists of 15 residues. From germline, CDR1 is MNHEY and CDR2 SVGAGI. Losses at the gene ends were 2 bases for V and 5 bases for J; bases not matched to a gene: 5. CDR3 sequence (DNA): TGTGCCAGCAGTTACCGAGGACAGGGGCGAGATACGCAGTATTTT. Translation: CASSYRGQGRDTQYF.

The chain has TRBV2 and TRBJ2-2; D unresolved. Between the trimmed V and J ends, which lost 4 bases and 1 base, there was a span of 7 bases. CDR3 length: 14 residues. The germline V gene has CDR1 SNHLY and CDR2 FYNNEI. This CDR3 reads CASSALRNTGELFF. The DNA of the CDR3 is TGTGCCAGCAGTGCCTTACGGAACACCGGGGAGCTGTTTTTT.

The chain employs TRBV11-2 and TRBJ1-4; D is possibly TRBD1 (5 bases). In germline, CDR1 is SGHAT, CDR2 FQNNGV. The CDR3 runs to 16 residues. The V gene lost 5 bases and the J gene lost 8 bases, with 21 bases spanning the gap. DNA for the CDR3: TGTGCCAGCAGCCCGGGACTGGTTCTGAATCGGGAAAAACTGTTTTTT. Translating gives CASSPGLVLNREKLFF.

The chain links TRBV5-6 to TRBJ1-1; D not resolved. Trimming pared 3 bases from V and 7 bases from J, leaving 16 bases between. CDR3 length equals 14 residues. CDR1 and CDR2 from the germline V gene are SGHDT and YYEEEE. CDR3 sequence reads: CASSSGYGSYEAFF. CDR3 in DNA: TGTGCCAGCAGCTCAGGCTATGGTTCGTATGAAGCTTTCTTT.

The rearrangement uses TRBV15 and TRBJ1-4; 10 bases are shared with TRBD1. The CDR3 has 18 residues. J was trimmed by 6 bases and V by 5 bases; bases with no gene match: 15. The germline V gene has CDR1 LNHNV and CDR2 YYDKDF (reference sequence). CDR3 in DNA: TGTGCCACCAGCGAAATCCGGGACAGGGGTGGGGGATATGAAAAACTGTTTTTT. This gives the protein CATSEIRDRGGGYEKLFF. Looking up the rest from reference TRBV15 and TRBJ1-4 gives the full variable domain: DAMVIQNPRYQVTQFGKPVTLSCSQTLNHNVMYWYQQKSSQAPKLLFHYYDKDFNNEADTPDNFQSRRPNTSFCFLDIRSPGLGDTAMYLCATSEIRDRGGGYEKLFFGSGTQLSVL.

The chain carries TRBV5-5 and TRBJ1-1, with 7 positions matching TRBD1. The CDR3 runs 14 residues. Germline values: CDR1 SGHKS, CDR2 YYEKEE (reference sequence). V shed 4 bases, J shed 7 bases, and the junction held 10 bases outside the gene matches. Written as DNA, the CDR3 is TGTGCCAGCAGCCCCGAGGGGACAGTCATTGAAGCTTTCTTT. Translated, it gives CASSPEGTVIEAFF.

A single count supports this clone. The chain is built from TRBV29-1 and TRBJ2-3; D uncertain. The CDR3 is 13 amino acids. V lost 4 bases and J lost 2, with 10 bases in between. Germline lookup yields CDR1 SQVTM and CDR2 ANQGSEA. In nucleotides, the CDR3 is TGCAGCGTTGCGAGCAGGTTCACAGATACGCAGTATTTT. Amino acids: CSVASRFTDTQYF.

V usage is TRBV12-5 and J usage is TRBJ2-1; no definite D call. The length of the CDR3 is 16 residues. Germline loops: CDR1 LGHNT, CDR2 FRNRAP. Trimming took 6 bases from V and 0 from J, leaving 15 bases between them. The CDR3 DNA reads TGTGCTAGTGGCCCCCGTCTCGCTCTCTCCTACAATGAGCAGTTCTTC. Translated, it gives CASGPRLALSYNEQFF.

The CDR3: CASSLQGAEMNTEAFF. The DNA of the CDR3 is TGCGCCAGCAGCTTGCAGGGGGCCGAAATGAACACTGAAGCTTTCTTT. The J gene is TRBJ1-1, the V gene TRBV5-1; 8 nucleotides match TRBD1. The germline V gene has CDR1 SGHRS and CDR2 YFSETQ. J lost 0 bases, V lost 1 base, and 5 bases had no gene match. The CDR3 totals 16 residues. Filled out from reference TRBV5-1 and TRBJ1-1, the complete variable domain reads KAGVTQTPRYLIKTRGQQVTLSCSPISGHRSVSWYQQTPGQGLQFLFEYFSETQRNKGNFPGRFSGRQFSNSRSEMNVSTLELGDSALYLCASSLQGAEMNTEAFFGQGTRLTVV.

The gene calls are TRBV5-1 and TRBJ2-6; D call uncertain. The V end lost 4 bases, the J end lost 1 base, and 9 bases lay between the germline ends. CDR3 length equals 15 residues. Per germline, CDR1 SGHRS and CDR2 YFSETQ. The CDR3 spells CASSITHSGANVLTF. The CDR3 DNA sequence: TGCGCCAGCAGCATTACTCATTCTGGGGCCAACGTCCTGACTTTC.

This CDR3 is CSVDWTPVPYNEQFF. The DNA of the CDR3 is TGCAGCGTGGATTGGACCCCCGTTCCTTACAATGAGCAGTTCTTC. The chain joins TRBV29-1 to TRBJ2-1; D is undetermined. V was trimmed by 6 bases and J by 4 bases, leaving 19 bases between them. From germline, CDR1 is SQVTM and CDR2 ANQGSEA. CDR3 size: 15 residues.

This clone was seen once. This sequence joins TRBV7-9 and TRBJ1-1, with D unclear. Trimming took off 4 bases at V and 0 bases at J, with 9 bases between the two ends. Germline V gene sequence: CDR1 SEHNR, CDR2 FQNEAQ (reference sequence). The CDR3 totals 14 residues. CDR3 in DNA: TGTGCCAGCAGCTCGGACTTCATGAACACTGAAGCTTTCTTT. Its protein is CASSSDFMNTEAFF.